These T cell receptor beta chains were read from a single sample in a study of T cell changes during pregnancy in multiple sclerosis. Produced via immunoSEQ multiplex PCR; TCRdb's table is partial and in-frame only. The sample records tens of thousands of clones, just over 90% being singletons. Sequenced material: peripheral blood, taken in the third trimester of pregnancy. Every receptor here comes from a female donor with multiple sclerosis, enrolled in a pregnancy study. Both conserved end residues are part of each CDR3. The order of the fields is V gene, clone size, J gene, CDR3 protein. Rows give clone size only sometimes, using once, few, many, or a class for an expanded clone.

v_call: TRBV9
clone_size: -
j_call: TRBJ1-3
cdr3_aa: CASSVGTEFSGNTIYF

v_call: TRBV18
clone_size: -
j_call: TRBJ2-7
cdr3_aa: CASSPQTGTIYEQYF

v_call: TRBV11-2
clone_size: -
j_call: TRBJ1-1
cdr3_aa: CASSAPGTGGWDTEAFF

v_call: TRBV11-2
clone_size: -
j_call: TRBJ2-1
cdr3_aa: CASSSISGITWNEQFF

v_call: TRBV6-4
clone_size: -
j_call: TRBJ1-1
cdr3_aa: CASGREGGTEAFF

v_call: TRBV19
clone_size: -
j_call: TRBJ1-5
cdr3_aa: CASTRTGPSNQPQHF

v_call: TRBV5-5
clone_size: -
j_call: TRBJ2-5
cdr3_aa: CASSSGTNQETQYF

v_call: TRBV19
clone_size: -
j_call: TRBJ1-1
cdr3_aa: CASSQRRTEAFF

v_call: TRBV9
clone_size: -
j_call: TRBJ2-1
cdr3_aa: CASSVERSSYNEQFF

v_call: TRBV4-1
clone_size: once
j_call: TRBJ2-7
cdr3_aa: CASSHPAGAYEQYF

v_call: TRBV30
clone_size: -
j_call: TRBJ1-2
cdr3_aa: CAWSEKGAGYGYTF

v_call: TRBV5-8
clone_size: -
j_call: TRBJ1-1
cdr3_aa: CASSLNWNTEAFF

v_call: TRBV30
clone_size: -
j_call: TRBJ1-4
cdr3_aa: CAWSQGVNEKLFF

v_call: TRBV18
clone_size: -
j_call: TRBJ1-1
cdr3_aa: CASSPPSTVLAFF

v_call: TRBV5-1
clone_size: -
j_call: TRBJ1-1
cdr3_aa: CASSSTGQTNTEAFF

v_call: TRBV7-9
clone_size: -
j_call: TRBJ1-2
cdr3_aa: CASSFDRAFGYTF

v_call: TRBV4-3
clone_size: -
j_call: TRBJ2-6
cdr3_aa: CASSQAGSGANVLTF

v_call: TRBV6-6
clone_size: once
j_call: -
cdr3_aa: CASSLRGRTTFYEQYF

v_call: TRBV9
clone_size: -
j_call: TRBJ1-4
cdr3_aa: CASSVAAQGGDEKLFF

v_call: TRBV7-2
clone_size: -
j_call: TRBJ2-1
cdr3_aa: CASTLVAGADNEQFF

v_call: TRBV6-6
clone_size: -
j_call: TRBJ2-7
cdr3_aa: CASTLSGTGSYEQYF

v_call: TRBV6-5
clone_size: -
j_call: TRBJ2-7
cdr3_aa: CASSSQVGGSEQYF

v_call: TRBV7-3
clone_size: -
j_call: TRBJ2-3
cdr3_aa: CASSSRIEGDTQYF

v_call: TRBV10-3
clone_size: -
j_call: TRBJ1-2
cdr3_aa: CAISESLVGGRRTNYGYTF

v_call: TRBV19
clone_size: -
j_call: TRBJ1-2
cdr3_aa: CASSSTGSNYGYTF

v_call: TRBV10-1
clone_size: -
j_call: TRBJ2-3
cdr3_aa: CASSSGTSGITDTQYF

v_call: TRBV19
clone_size: -
j_call: TRBJ1-4
cdr3_aa: CASSTTGIPNEKLFF

v_call: TRBV19
clone_size: -
j_call: TRBJ1-2
cdr3_aa: CASSPGGTTGEIYGYTF

v_call: TRBV7-2
clone_size: -
j_call: TRBJ1-4
cdr3_aa: CASSLEGEKLFF

v_call: TRBV19
clone_size: -
j_call: TRBJ1-1
cdr3_aa: CASSRGNTEAFF

v_call: TRBV4-2
clone_size: -
j_call: TRBJ2-7
cdr3_aa: CASSQGLGDTNYEQYF

v_call: TRBV5-1
clone_size: -
j_call: TRBJ2-5
cdr3_aa: CATKTGTGEETQYF

v_call: TRBV5-1
clone_size: -
j_call: TRBJ1-4
cdr3_aa: CASSLEDSKLFF

v_call: TRBV19
clone_size: -
j_call: TRBJ1-5
cdr3_aa: CASSILGARGQPQHF

v_call: TRBV7-9
clone_size: -
j_call: TRBJ1-1
cdr3_aa: CASSSDRVWTEAFF

v_call: TRBV10-3
clone_size: -
j_call: TRBJ2-5
cdr3_aa: CAISDSRTSGSETQYF

v_call: TRBV4-1
clone_size: -
j_call: TRBJ2-4
cdr3_aa: CASSSGISWNIQYF

v_call: TRBV7-6
clone_size: once
j_call: TRBJ2-1
cdr3_aa: CASSLVLSSYNEQFF

v_call: TRBV5-1
clone_size: once
j_call: TRBJ1-2
cdr3_aa: CASSIWGRDYGYTF

v_call: TRBV7-9
clone_size: -
j_call: TRBJ1-3
cdr3_aa: CASSLPTTGLSSGNTIYF

v_call: TRBV4-1
clone_size: -
j_call: TRBJ1-2
cdr3_aa: CASSQDAGQGVSYGYTF

v_call: TRBV19
clone_size: once
j_call: TRBJ2-1
cdr3_aa: CASCGHSSYNEQFF

v_call: TRBV5-6
clone_size: -
j_call: TRBJ2-3
cdr3_aa: CASSLDFGGASTDTQYF

v_call: TRBV27
clone_size: -
j_call: TRBJ2-5
cdr3_aa: CASSSPTSGGAGETQYF

v_call: TRBV25-1
clone_size: once
j_call: TRBJ2-7
cdr3_aa: CASSEVVWSGRTHEQYF

v_call: TRBV30
clone_size: once
j_call: TRBJ1-1
cdr3_aa: CAWSVQGDTEAFF

v_call: TRBV5-1
clone_size: -
j_call: TRBJ2-5
cdr3_aa: CASSFSSGLYQETQYF

v_call: TRBV9
clone_size: -
j_call: TRBJ1-2
cdr3_aa: CASSGKDSNYGYTF

v_call: TRBV6-1
clone_size: -
j_call: TRBJ2-3
cdr3_aa: CASRGTGGTDTQYF

v_call: TRBV7-8
clone_size: -
j_call: TRBJ1-3
cdr3_aa: CASSTQQGAGNTIYF

v_call: TRBV19
clone_size: -
j_call: TRBJ1-2
cdr3_aa: CASRGEGGTNIF

v_call: TRBV9
clone_size: -
j_call: TRBJ2-7
cdr3_aa: CASSVGQGSPYEQYF